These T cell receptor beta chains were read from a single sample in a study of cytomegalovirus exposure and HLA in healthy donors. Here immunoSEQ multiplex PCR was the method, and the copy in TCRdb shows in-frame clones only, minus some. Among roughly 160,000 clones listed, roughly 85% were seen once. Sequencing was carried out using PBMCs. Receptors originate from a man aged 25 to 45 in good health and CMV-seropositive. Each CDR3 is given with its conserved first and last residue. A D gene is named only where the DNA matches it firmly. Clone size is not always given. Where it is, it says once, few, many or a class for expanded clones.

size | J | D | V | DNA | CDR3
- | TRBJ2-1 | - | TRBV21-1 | TGTGCCAGCAGCCTACGGACTAGCGGGAGCCTTTACAATGAGCAGTTCTTC | CASSLRTSGSLYNEQFF
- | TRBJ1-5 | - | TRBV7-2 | TGTGCCAGCAGCTTACCCGACAGGCAGCCCCAGCATTTT | CASSLPDRQPQHF
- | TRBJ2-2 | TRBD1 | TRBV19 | TGTGCCACTGAGACAGGGGGCATCGGGGAGCTGTTTTTT | CATETGGIGELFF
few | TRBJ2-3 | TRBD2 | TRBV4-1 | TGCGCCAGCAGCCAACCCAGCGGGAGCGCAACAGATACGCAGTATTTT | CASSQPSGSATDTQYF
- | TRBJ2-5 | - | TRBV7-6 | TGTGCCAGCAGCTTACGGGCGGGAGAGACCCAGTACTTC | CASSLRAGETQYF
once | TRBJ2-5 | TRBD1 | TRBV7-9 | TGTGCCAGCAGCCTGGGACAGGGGGTTGGGAAGACCCAGTACTTC | CASSLGQGVGKTQYF
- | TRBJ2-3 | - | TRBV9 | TGTGCCAGCAGCGCGGCCCCACTAGGAGCCACAGATACGCAGTATTTT | CASSAAPLGATDTQYF
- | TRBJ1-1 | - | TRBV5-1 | TGCGCCAGCCGTTGGACAGACGCGGTGAACACTGAAGCTTTCTTT | CASRWTDAVNTEAFF
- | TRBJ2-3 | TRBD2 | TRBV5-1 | TGCGCCAGCAGCCCTAGCGGGAGCACAGATACGCAGTATTTT | CASSPSGSTDTQYF
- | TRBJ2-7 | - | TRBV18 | TGTGCCAGCTCACGACAGAGTAAAGACTACGAGCAGTACTTC | CASSRQSKDYEQYF
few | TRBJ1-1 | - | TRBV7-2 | TGTGCCAGCCAACAGGGAACCGAGGTCACTGAAGCTTTCTTT | CASQQGTEVTEAFF
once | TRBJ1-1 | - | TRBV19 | TGTGCCAGTAGTATAGGGGCACAACCGAACACTGAAGCTTTCTTT | CASSIGAQPNTEAFF
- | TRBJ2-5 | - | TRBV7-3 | TGTGCCAGCAGCACGACAGTCCAAGAGACCCAGTACTTC | CASSTTVQETQYF
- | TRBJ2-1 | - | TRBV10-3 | TGTGCCATCAAAGGGAGCGGTCTCAATGAGCAGTTCTTC | CAIKGSGLNEQFF
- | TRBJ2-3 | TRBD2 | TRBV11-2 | TGTGCCAGCAGCTTATGGGCGGGAGGTTGGGATACGCAGTATTTT | CASSLWAGGWDTQYF
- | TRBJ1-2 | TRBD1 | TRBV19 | TGTGCCAGTAACGACTACAGGGGAACTAACTATGGCTACACCTTC | CASNDYRGTNYGYTF
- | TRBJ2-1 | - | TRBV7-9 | TGTGCCAGCAGCTTACCAGGGTCCAATGAGCAGTTCTTC | CASSLPGSNEQFF
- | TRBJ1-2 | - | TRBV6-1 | TGTGCCAGCAGTGAGGCGGGGAACTATGGCTACACCTTC | CASSEAGNYGYTF
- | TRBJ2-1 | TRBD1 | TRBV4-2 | TGTGCCAGCAGTCTCCAGACAGGGGGCGGCTACAATGAGCAGTTCTTC | CASSLQTGGGYNEQFF
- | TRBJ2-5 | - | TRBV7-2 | TGTGCCAGCATCCCCGAGAACTTCCATCCTTTGTACTTC | CASIPENFHPLYF
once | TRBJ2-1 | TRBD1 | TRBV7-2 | TGTGCCAGCAGCACCGGGACAGGGCAAAATGAGCAGTTCTTC | CASSTGTGQNEQFF
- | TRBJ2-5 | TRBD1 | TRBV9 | TGTGCCAGCAGCACGGGACAGCAAGAGACCCAGTACTTC | CASSTGQQETQYF
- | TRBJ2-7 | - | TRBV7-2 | TGTGCCAGCAGCTTACTAGCCTCAGGCGAGCAGTACTTC | CASSLLASGEQYF
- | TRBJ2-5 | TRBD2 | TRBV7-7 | TGTGCTAGCAGCCCCACTAGCGGGGGTGGGTCCCAGTACTTC | CASSPTSGGGSQYF
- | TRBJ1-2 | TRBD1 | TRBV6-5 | TGTGCCAGCAGTTACTCCGGGACAGGGGCTAACTATGGCTACACCTTC | CASSYSGTGANYGYTF
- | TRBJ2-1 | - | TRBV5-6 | TGTGCCAGCAGCTTGGGGGGCGGAAGGGCCCATGGGGAGCAGTTCTTC | CASSLGGGRAHGEQFF
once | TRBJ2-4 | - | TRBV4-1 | TGCGCCAGCAGCCCTAGGAGTACGGCGGGCATTCAGTACTTC | CASSPRSTAGIQYF
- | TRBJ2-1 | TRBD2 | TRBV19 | TGTGCCAGTAGTAGGACTAGCGGGAGCTACCATGAGCAGTTCTTC | CASSRTSGSYHEQFF
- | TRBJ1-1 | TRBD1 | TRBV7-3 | TGTGCCAGCAGCTCCGGACAGGGTAGCACTGAAGCTTTCTTT | CASSSGQGSTEAFF
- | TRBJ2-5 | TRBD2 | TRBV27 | TGTGCCAGCAGCCCCGGGGGGGCGGGAGAGACCCAGTACTTC | CASSPGGAGETQYF
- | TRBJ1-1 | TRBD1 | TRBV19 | TGTGCCAGTAGTAAGGTAACAGGGGCACTGAACACTGAAGCTTTCTTT | CASSKVTGALNTEAFF
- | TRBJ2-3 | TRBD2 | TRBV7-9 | TGTGCCAGCAGCTACCCACTAGCGGGAGGGCCTGAAGATACGCAGTATTTT | CASSYPLAGGPEDTQYF
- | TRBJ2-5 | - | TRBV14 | TGTGCCAGCAGCCAAGATTTCGGAGGGGAGACCCAGTACTTC | CASSQDFGGETQYF
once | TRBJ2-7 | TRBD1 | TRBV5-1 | TGCGCCAGCAGCCGGGGCTTAGGGGGCAACTACGAGCAGTACTTC | CASSRGLGGNYEQYF
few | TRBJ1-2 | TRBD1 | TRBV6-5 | TGTGCCAGCAGTTACTCAGGGACAGGGGCCTATGGCTACACCTTC | CASSYSGTGAYGYTF
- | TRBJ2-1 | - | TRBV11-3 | TGTGCCAGCAGCCCCATCGGGGGGCAACCCCTCCCTAATGAGCAGTTCTTC | CASSPIGGQPLPNEQFF
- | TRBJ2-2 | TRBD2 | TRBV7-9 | TGTGCCAGCAGCTTAGAGACTAGCGGCTACACCGGGGAGCTGTTTTTT | CASSLETSGYTGELFF
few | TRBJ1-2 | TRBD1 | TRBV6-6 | TGTGCCAGCAGTCATTCGGACAGGGAGAACTATGGCTACACCTTC | CASSHSDRENYGYTF
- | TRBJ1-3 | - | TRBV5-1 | TGCGCCAGCAGCTTGGTCGCCAGGGGTCATGGAAACACCATATATTTT | CASSLVARGHGNTIYF
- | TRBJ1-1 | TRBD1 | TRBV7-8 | TGTGCCAGCAGCTTAGGGACAGGGACCTCTGAAGCTTTCTTT | CASSLGTGTSEAFF
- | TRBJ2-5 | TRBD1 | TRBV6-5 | TGTGCCAGCAGTTACTACAGGGGAGAGACCCAGTACTTC | CASSYYRGETQYF